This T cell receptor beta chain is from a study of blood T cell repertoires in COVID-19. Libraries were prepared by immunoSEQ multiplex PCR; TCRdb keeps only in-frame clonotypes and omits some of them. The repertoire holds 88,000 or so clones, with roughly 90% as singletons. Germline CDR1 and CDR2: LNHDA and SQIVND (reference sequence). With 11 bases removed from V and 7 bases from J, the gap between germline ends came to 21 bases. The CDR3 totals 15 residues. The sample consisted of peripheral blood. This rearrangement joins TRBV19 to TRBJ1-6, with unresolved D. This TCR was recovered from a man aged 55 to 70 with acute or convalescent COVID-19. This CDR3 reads CASDTPGSSNSPLHF. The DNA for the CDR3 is TGTGCCTCCGATACACCGGGATCTAGCAATTCACCCCTCCACTTT.